This TCR beta chain was identified in a study of identical twins. CDR3 length equals 14 residues. V shed 4 bases and J 6 bases; nucleotides not matched to a gene: 7. The germline V gene has CDR1 ENHRY and CDR2 SYGVKD. This clonotype came up many times. Antigen specificity is unknown. Whole-study findings and limits: Monozygotic twins shared more out-of-frame TCR alpha than recombination models predicted.

TCRdb re-derived calls from the 5' RACE reads in MiXCR, one entry per CDR3 protein. The profile shows roughly 750,000 distinct CDR3 sequences, 20% to 25% of them singletons. The same specimen was also included in a second study, on T cells expressing NK-cell markers. That study adds: Within the sequenced cohort of eight donors, seven exhibited HCMV seropositivity and one was seronegative. An anti-gamma-delta TCR antibody restricted sorting to alpha-beta TCR T cells in several experiments. Where several donors were concerned, these clonotypes also led the CD3+CD56-NKG2C+ fraction.

The sequence came from a woman under 30 in good health. Sample: PBMCs. This rearrangement joins TRBV10-3 to TRBJ1-2; 8 nucleotides agree with TRBD1. The CDR3 DNA reads TGTGCCATCAGTGCATCGGACAGGGAGAATGGCTACACCTTC. Protein: CAISASDRENGYTF.